Listed here is a single T cell receptor (beta chain). These data belong to a study of T-cell reconstitution after alpha-beta-depleted transplantation in children. Preparing the TCRbeta library involved the use of unique molecular identifiers. In TCRdb, the PCR reads were re-called with MiXCR into one record per CDR3 protein. Among over 550,000 distinct CDR3 sequences listed, under 12% were seen once. This CDR3 has 14 amino acids. J was trimmed by 15 bases and V by 0 bases; bases with no gene match: 11. Germline CDR1 DFQATT, CDR2 SNEGSKA (reference sequence). The sequence derives from a human donor who donated a stem cell graft to a child with acute myeloid leukemia. The V gene is TRBV20-1, the J gene TRBJ1-3; the match to TRBD1 covers 10 bases. The specimen was PBMCs from the stem cell graft donor, collected from the stem cell graft. The CDR3 bases are TGCAGTGCTAGAGAAAGGCGACAGGGGGCGGTTACATATTTT. Translated, it gives CSARERRQGAVTYF.